Below are 5 T cell receptor beta chains sequenced from a single sample in a study of CD8+ T cells in alopecia areata. Extracted RNA was reverse transcribed, and the resulting cDNA served as sequencing template. Clones were read by immunoSEQ multiplex PCR, and TCRdb kept only the in-frame ones, dropping some. This sample yields roughly 150,000 clones, of which around 87% are seen a single time; over 12% belongs to the top ten. The sample was CD8+ T cells sorted from blood, taken at week 0. These receptor sequences come from a human donor with alopecia areata.

The chain recombines TRBV9 with TRBJ1-3, with unresolved D. The germline V gene has CDR1 SGDLS and CDR2 YYNGEE. V was trimmed by 0 bases and J by 1 base, leaving 14 bases between them. CDR3 size: 17 residues. The CDR3 loop is CASSVATSGSSGNTIYF. The CDR3 nucleotides are TGTGCCAGCAGCGTAGCTACTTCAGGTTCTTCTGGAAACACCATATATTTT.

This rearrangement joins TRBV4-1 to TRBJ2-2; D is perhaps TRBD1 (6 bases). V lost 3 bases to trimming and J lost 1 base, with 9 bases between them. This CDR3 is 15 amino acids long. Looked up from germline, CDR1 is MGHRA and CDR2 is YSYEKL. As DNA, the CDR3 is TGCGCCAGCAGCCAGGGCAGGGGGAACACCGGGGAGCTGTTTTTT. Its translation: CASSQGRGNTGELFF.

The chain carries TRBV18 and TRBJ2-1; D perhaps matches TRBD2 (5 bases). Germline-derived CDR1 and CDR2 are KGHSH and LQKENI. The CDR3 is 16 residues long. V lost 0 bases, J lost 8 bases, and 17 bases lay in between. DNA for the CDR3: TGTGCCAGCTCACCACCGGAAGCGGAAAAGAGACATGAGCAGTTCTTC. Amino acid sequence: CASSPPEAEKRHEQFF.

The chain recombines TRBV6-5 with TRBJ1-1, with a possible D match to TRBD1 (6 bases). The CDR3 runs to 14 residues. Trimming shortened V by 6 bases and J by 5 bases, and 16 bases separated the two germline ends. Germline CDR1 is MNHEY and CDR2 is SVGAGI. Here the CDR3 DNA reads TGTGCCAGCAGCCCAGCACAGGGATGGACTGAAGCTTTCTTT. This gives the protein CASSPAQGWTEAFF.

Worth noting for this clone: At one of its ends the junction is not consistent with the germline gene, which may arise from a read error. The sample contains more than one DNA sequence encoding this CDR3. This sequence joins TRBV29-1 and TRBJ2-3; 10 bases are shared with TRBD2. Germline CDR1 and CDR2: SQVTM and ANQGSEA. The CDR3 is 15 residues long. Written as DNA, the CDR3 is TGCAGCGTAGAAGGGACTAGCGCTAGCACAGATACGCAGTATTTT. Translation gives CSVEGTSASTDTQYF.